This entry features one T cell receptor (beta chain) sequence. The data derive from a study of blood T cell repertoires in COVID-19. Looking at the study overall: Acute and convalescent COVID-19 specimens originated in the United States, Italy and Spain. From T cells, B-cell-depleted T cells, or PBMCs came the material, which was cDNA or gDNA.

CDR3 size: 14 residues. Germline values: CDR1 KGHSH, CDR2 LQKENI. The trim removed 3 bases at V and 3 bases at J, leaving 5 bases unmatched. Study processing details: Amplification with reference gene primers provided the estimates of nucleated cell counts. TCRdb's table, derived via immunoSEQ multiplex PCR, lists solely in-frame clones and lacks some. V, J and clone size were drawn from that table, and D and trimming were deduced from the DNA. The data hold 210,000 or so clones, with 84% observed a single time. The receptor was derived from a woman of 80 years or more with COVID-19, enrolled during active disease. Sequenced: peripheral blood. The chain employs TRBV18 and TRBJ2-7; 7 positions agree with TRBD2. Written as DNA, the CDR3 is TGTGCCAGCTCACCGCAGCGGGGCCGCTACGAGCAGTACTTC. The encoded protein is CASSPQRGRYEQYF. The full variable domain, with the rest looked up from reference TRBV18 and TRBJ2-7, is NAGVMQNPRHLVRRRGQEARLRCSPMKGHSHVYWYRQLPEEGLKFMVYLQKENIIDESGMPKERFSAEFPKEGPSILRIQQVVRGDSAAYFCASSPQRGRYEQYFGPGTRLTVT.